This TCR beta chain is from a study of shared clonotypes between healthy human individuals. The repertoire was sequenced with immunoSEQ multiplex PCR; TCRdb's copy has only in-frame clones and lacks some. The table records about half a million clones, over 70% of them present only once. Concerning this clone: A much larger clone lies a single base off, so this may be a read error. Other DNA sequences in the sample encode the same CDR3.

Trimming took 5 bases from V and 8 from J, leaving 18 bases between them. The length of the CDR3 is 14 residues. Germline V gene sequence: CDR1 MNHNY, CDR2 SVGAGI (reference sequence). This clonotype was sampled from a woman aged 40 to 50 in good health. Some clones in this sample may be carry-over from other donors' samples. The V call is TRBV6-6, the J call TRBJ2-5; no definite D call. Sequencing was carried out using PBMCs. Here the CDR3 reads CASSVDGTKRTQYF. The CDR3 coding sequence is TGTGCCAGCAGTGTGGATGGAACCAAGAGAACCCAGTACTTC.